Listed here are 29 T cell receptor beta chains from one sample, sequenced in a study of cytomegalovirus exposure and HLA in healthy donors. Primers: 60 Vbeta forward and 13 Jbeta reverse. Here immunoSEQ multiplex PCR was the method, and the copy in TCRdb shows in-frame clones only, minus some. This table has about 180,000 clones, 75% to 90% appearing once. The sample was PBMCs. Receptor source: a girl aged 10-17 years in good health and CMV-seropositive.

This chain uses TRBV2 with TRBJ2-1; 8 bases match TRBD2. After removal of 6 bases from V and 0 bases from J, the junction contained 4 bases not matched to a gene. Germline CDR1 reads SNHLY; CDR2 reads FYNNEI. The CDR3 covers 15 residues. The CDR3 here is CASRGSGSSYNEQFF. CDR3 coding DNA: TGTGCCAGCAGGGGGAGCGGGAGCTCCTACAATGAGCAGTTCTTC. Combining the CDR3 with reference TRBV2 and TRBJ2-1 gives the whole variable domain EPEVTQTPSHQVTQMGQEVILRCVPISNHLYFYWYRQILGQKVEFLVSFYNNEISEKSEIFDDQFSVERPDGSNFTLKIRSTKLEDSAMYFCASRGSGSSYNEQFFGPGTRLTVL.

In DNA, the CDR3 is TGTGCCAGCAGTTACTCGACTCTTCAGCCCCAGCATTTT. Translated: CASSYSTLQPQHF. The chain uses TRBV6-6 and TRBJ1-5, with D hard to call. Trimming stripped 0 bases from V and 6 bases from J, with 6 bases between. Germline V gene lookup returns CDR1 MNHNY and CDR2 SVGAGI (reference sequence). This CDR3 contains 13 residues.

This clone was seen a few times. The V call is TRBV4-2, the J call TRBJ2-2; maybe TRBD2 (5 bases). CDR3 length: 12 residues. The V and J ends lost 1 base and 10 bases respectively, with 7 bases between them. From germline, CDR1 is LGHNA and CDR2 YNFKEQ. The DNA for the CDR3 is TGTGCCAGCAGCCAAGGGCTAGCGGAGCTGTTTTTT. Amino acids: CASSQGLAELFF.

This clone has only a few counts. The V and J genes are TRBV10-1 and TRBJ2-5; 8 bases agree with TRBD2. CDR1 is WNHNN and CDR2 is SYGVQD in the germline V gene (reference sequence). V gave up 5 bases and J gave up 5 bases; unmatched junction bases: 10. The CDR3 loop spans 15 amino acids. CDR3 bases: TGCGCCAGCAGTAGCGATCGAGCGGGAGTGGAGACCCAGTACTTC. Translated: CASSSDRAGVETQYF.

This clone was counted between two and nine times. The chain links TRBV10-3 to TRBJ2-7, with 9 nucleotides matching TRBD1. The V gene end was trimmed by 10 bases and the J gene end by 2 bases; junction bases not matched to a gene: 9. Germline CDR1 is ENHRY and CDR2 is SYGVKD. CDR3 length: 14 amino acids. The CDR3 coding sequence is TGTGCCACCCTGGGACAGGGTGAGACCTACGAGCAGTACTTC. Translated: CATLGQGETYEQYF.

This clone has just one count. The chain recombines TRBV7-9 with TRBJ2-7; TRBD2 agrees at 14 bases. The CDR3 sequence is 18 residues long. After removal of 5 bases from V and 6 bases from J, the junction contained 15 bases not matched to a gene. CDR1 SEHNR and CDR2 FQNEAQ come from the germline V gene (reference sequence). The DNA for the CDR3 is TGTGCCAGCAGCAAAAAAGCCGGTGGGGGACTAGCGGGAGTCGAGCAGTACTTC. Amino acids: CASSKKAGGGLAGVEQYF.

The V and J genes are TRBV6-5 and TRBJ2-5; 9 bases line up with TRBD2. This CDR3 region has 15 residues. V lost 0 bases and J lost 2; bases outside the gene matches: 1. The germline V gene encodes CDR1 MNHEY and CDR2 SVGAGI. CDR3: CASSYSTSGQETQYF. CDR3 DNA: TGTGCCAGCAGTTACTCGACTAGCGGACAAGAGACCCAGTACTTC.

This clone has only one observation. V gene TRBV7-2 combines with J gene TRBJ2-7; 10 positions agree with TRBD1. There are 15 residues in the CDR3. The germline CDR1 and CDR2 sequences are SGHTA and FQGNSA. V lost 5 bases and J lost 2; bases outside the gene matches: 6. CDR3 bases: TGTGCCAGCAGCGGCCGGACAGGGGGACCCTACGAGCAGTACTTC. The encoded protein is CASSGRTGGPYEQYF. The whole variable domain, filled in from reference TRBV7-2 and TRBJ2-7, reads GAGVSQSPSNKVTEKGKDVELRCDPISGHTALYWYRQSLGQGLEFLIYFQGNSAPDKSGLPSDRFSAERTGGSVSTLTIQRTQQEDSAVYLCASSGRTGGPYEQYFGPGTRLTVT.

This chain links TRBV7-3 with TRBJ2-1, with TRBD2 matching 13 bases. The CDR3 runs to 19 residues. After removal of 5 bases from V and 5 bases from J, the junction contained 15 bases not matched to a gene. Germline V gene lookup returns CDR1 SGHTA and CDR2 FQGTGA. The CDR3 reads CASSGGGLAGSGGDNEQFF. The CDR3 DNA follows: TGTGCCAGCAGCGGAGGGGGACTAGCGGGATCGGGGGGGGACAATGAGCAGTTCTTC.

V usage is TRBV25-1 and J usage is TRBJ2-2; 11 bases match TRBD2. The germline V gene encodes CDR1 MGHDK and CDR2 SYGVNS. V dropped 2 bases and J dropped 7; count of bases not matched to a gene: 12. This CDR3 has 18 residues. The CDR3 DNA follows: TGTGCCAGCAGTGAAATCCCTACTAGCGGGAGTTCGGGCGGGGAGCTGTTTTTT. This translates into CASSEIPTSGSSGGELFF.

This chain joins TRBV7-6 and TRBJ2-1; TRBD2 is a possible D gene (5 bases). Between the trimmed V and J ends, which lost 4 bases and 5 bases, there was a span of 12 bases. The germline V gene encodes CDR1 SGHVS and CDR2 FNYEAQ. There are 14 residues in the CDR3. The CDR3 is CASSSYPGNNEQFF. CDR3 nucleotides: TGTGCCAGCAGCTCATATCCGGGAAACAATGAGCAGTTCTTC.

The chain has TRBV11-2 and TRBJ2-7, with D uncertain. Trimming stripped 4 bases from V and 2 bases from J, with 9 bases between. Germline CDR1 is SGHAT and CDR2 is FQNNGV. The CDR3 loop spans 13 amino acids. CDR3 DNA: TGTGCCAGCAGCTCCGCTACCCCCTACGAGCAGTACTTC. It translates to CASSSATPYEQYF.

V usage is TRBV5-6 and J usage is TRBJ2-5; D unresolved. This CDR3 contains 11 residues. The germline CDR1 and CDR2 sequences are SGHDT and YYEEEE. V gave up 5 bases and J gave up 5 bases, with 7 bases separating them. This CDR3 reads CASSYEETQYF. CDR3 nucleotide sequence: TGTGCCAGCAGTTATGAGGAGACCCAGTACTTC.

This clone was detected a few times. The chain has TRBV27 and TRBJ1-2; TRBD1 is a possible D gene (5 bases). The V and J ends lost 2 bases and 8 bases respectively, with 9 bases between them. The germline V gene has CDR1 MNHEY and CDR2 SMNVEV (reference sequence). The CDR3 covers 12 residues. CDR3: CASSLNGGGYTF. DNA of the CDR3: TGTGCCAGCAGTTTAAATGGGGGGGGCTACACCTTC.

Here the CDR3 reads CASSQDLNNEQFF. CDR3 sequence (DNA): TGTGCCAGCAGTCAGGACTTGAACAATGAGCAGTTCTTC. This chain links TRBV6-5 with TRBJ2-1, with a possible D match to TRBD2 (5 bases). The CDR3 totals 13 residues. V was trimmed by 5 bases and J by 5 bases, leaving 10 bases between them. CDR1 is MNHEY and CDR2 is SVGAGI in the germline V gene.

This chain links TRBV9 with TRBJ2-3; D is perhaps TRBD2 (6 bases). CDR3 length: 14 residues. The V and J ends lost 0 bases and 3 bases respectively, with 8 bases between them. The V gene's germline CDR1 is SGDLS and CDR2 YYNGEE. The CDR3 reads CASSVARGTDTQYF. CDR3 bases: TGTGCCAGCAGCGTAGCTCGGGGGACAGATACGCAGTATTTT.

V usage is TRBV4-3 and J usage is TRBJ2-5; possibly TRBD1 for D (6 bases). The CDR3 runs 14 residues. In germline, CDR1 is LGHNA, CDR2 YSLEER. V dropped 1 base and J dropped 3 bases, with 9 bases sitting between them. The CDR3 sequence: CASSQGPGEETQYF. In nucleotides, the CDR3 is TGCGCCAGCAGCCAAGGGCCAGGGGAAGAGACCCAGTACTTC.

This clone was recorded a few times. CDR3 sequence reads: CASSQQGNTEAFF. Here the CDR3 DNA reads TGTGCCAGCAGCCAACAGGGCAACACTGAAGCTTTCTTT. The J gene is TRBJ1-1, the V gene TRBV6-6; TRBD1 is a possible D gene (6 bases). The length of the CDR3 is 13 residues. Deletions cut 6 bases from V and 2 bases from J, with 10 bases between. Germline loops: CDR1 MNHNY, CDR2 SVGAGI (reference sequence).

The chain couples TRBV27 to TRBJ2-6; D call uncertain. Trimming took 4 bases from V and 3 from J, leaving 7 bases between them. This CDR3 has 14 amino acids. Germline CDR1 is MNHEY and CDR2 is SMNVEV (reference sequence). The CDR3 sequence: CASSSGRGANVLTF. As DNA, the CDR3 is TGTGCCAGCAGTTCAGGTCGTGGGGCCAACGTCCTGACTTTC.

V usage is TRBV30 and J usage is TRBJ2-3; 7 positions agree with TRBD2. The CDR3 runs to 15 residues. Germline V gives CDR1 GTSNPN, CDR2 SVGIG (reference sequence). V shed 2 bases, J shed 0 bases, and the junction held 5 bases outside the gene matches. This CDR3 is CAWSPGTTSTDTQYF. The CDR3 nucleotides are TGTGCCTGGAGTCCCGGGACTACTAGCACAGATACGCAGTATTTT.

The rearrangement joins TRBV6-1 to TRBJ1-2; 7 positions match TRBD1. V dropped 7 bases and J dropped 5; count of bases not matched to a gene: 13. The V gene's germline CDR1 is MNHNS and CDR2 SASEGT. This CDR3 comprises 15 residues. The DNA of the CDR3 is TGTGCCAGCAAATTGACAGGGCCTAACGCTTATGGCTACACCTTC. Encoded protein: CASKLTGPNAYGYTF.

V gene TRBV2 combines with J gene TRBJ1-2; TRBD1 aligns across 8 bases. The CDR3 totals 15 residues. After removal of 4 bases from V and 0 bases from J, the junction contained 4 bases not matched to a gene. Germline V CDR1 and CDR2: SNHLY, FYNNEI. The CDR3 sequence is CASSVDRAANYGYTF. The CDR3, as DNA: TGTGCCAGCAGTGTGGACAGGGCCGCTAACTATGGCTACACCTTC.

The chain links TRBV30 to TRBJ1-2, with TRBD1 matching over 8 bases. V was clipped by 2 bases and J by 7 bases; unmatched bases: 12. Germline V gives CDR1 GTSNPN, CDR2 SVGIG (reference sequence). The CDR3 covers 15 residues. In DNA, the CDR3 is TGTGCCTGGAGTAGGCCCATGGACAGGGCGGCTGGCTACACCTTC. Translating gives CAWSRPMDRAAGYTF. The complete variable domain, with remaining parts taken from reference TRBV30 and TRBJ1-2, reads SQTIHQWPATLVQPVGSPLSLECTVEGTSNPNLYWYRQAAGRGLQLLFYSVGIGQISSEVPQNLSASRPQDRQFILSSKKLLLSDSGFYLCAWSRPMDRAAGYTFGSGTRLTVV.

The chain links TRBV11-3 to TRBJ2-3, with TRBD2 as a possible D gene (5 bases). The CDR3 has 14 amino acids. CDR1 and CDR2 (germline): SGHNT, YENEEA. The V gene lost 5 bases and the J gene lost 0 bases, with 9 bases spanning the gap. DNA of the CDR3: TGTGCCAGCAGCCCTAGCTTAAGCACAGATACGCAGTATTTT. Protein: CASSPSLSTDTQYF.

V gene TRBV7-6 combines with J gene TRBJ2-1, with D uncertain. Germline CDR1 reads SGHVS; CDR2 reads FNYEAQ. Trimming took 6 bases from V and 4 from J, leaving 13 bases between them. CDR3 length: 14 amino acids. This chain's CDR3 is CASRGWSAYNEQFF. The CDR3 nucleotides are TGTGCCAGCAGGGGCTGGTCTGCTTACAATGAGCAGTTCTTC.

The J gene is TRBJ1-2, the V gene TRBV5-6; a possible D gene is TRBD1 (5 bases). Germline CDR1 reads SGHDT; CDR2 reads YYEEEE. The V end was cut by 0 bases, the J end by 10 bases, with 13 bases between. The CDR3 length is 13 residues. CDR3 nucleotide sequence: TGTGCCAGCAGCTTGGGTGGAGGGACCTACTACACCTTC. Translation gives CASSLGGGTYYTF. Complete variable domain (other parts from reference TRBV5-6 and TRBJ1-2): DAGVTQSPTHLIKTRGQQVTLRCSPKSGHDTVSWYQQALGQGPQFIFQYYEEEERQRGNFPDRFSGHQFPNYSSELNVNALLLGDSALYLCASSLGGGTYYTFGSGTRLTVV.

The chain joins TRBV7-9 to TRBJ1-1, with a tentative D call TRBD1 (6 bases). The CDR3 length is 14 residues. Germline CDR1 reads SEHNR; CDR2 reads FQNEAQ (reference sequence). Deletions cut 7 bases from V and 5 bases from J, with 17 bases between. The CDR3 spells CASIPGGAWTEAFF. The CDR3 DNA sequence: TGTGCCAGCATCCCCGGGGGGGCGTGGACTGAAGCTTTCTTT.

V usage is TRBV7-9 and J usage is TRBJ2-7, with D unclear. V was pared by 5 bases and J by 2 bases, with 4 bases between. This CDR3 has 11 amino acids. The germline V gene has CDR1 SEHNR and CDR2 FQNEAQ (reference sequence). The CDR3: CASSAAYEQYF. The CDR3 DNA reads as TGTGCCAGCAGCGCAGCCTACGAGCAGTACTTC.

This clone was recorded a few times. J is TRBJ2-2 and V is TRBV9, with TRBD2 identical over 7 bases. Germline values: CDR1 SGDLS, CDR2 YYNGEE. The CDR3 has 16 amino acids. V shed 0 bases, J shed 6 bases, and the junction held 8 bases outside the gene matches. The CDR3 reads CASSVVGGRAPGELFF. DNA of the CDR3: TGTGCCAGCAGCGTAGTGGGAGGGCGGGCTCCCGGGGAGCTGTTTTTT.